Here is one TCR beta chain with its context. J lost 6 bases, V lost 6 bases, and 7 bases had no gene match. CDR3 size: 16 residues. CDR1 is SGHAT, CDR2 FQNNGV, per germline. TCRdb's table, derived via immunoSEQ multiplex PCR, lists solely in-frame clones and lacks some. This table holds just under 30,000 clones, approximately 86% found once. The data stem from a study of PD-L1 blockade in urothelial cancer. Study-wide background: Previous chemotherapy exposure amounted to 0 to 3 regimens for patients. Blood analysis was done at 3 weeks (second dose) and 6 weeks after treatment began.

The patients' disease, urothelial carcinoma, was locally advanced or metastatic. Each individual provided 1 to 8 samples (taken pretreatment and on-treatment). The V call is TRBV11-2, the J call TRBJ2-2, with 13 nucleotides matching TRBD2. The sample here was PBMCs, taken around atezolizumab (anti-PD-L1) treatment. The clonotype originates from a middle-aged man with urothelial cancer. DNA for the CDR3: TGTGCCAGCAGTTCACTAGCGGGAGGGCCTCCCGGGGAGCTGTTTTTT. Translating it yields CASSSLAGGPPGELFF.